This note documents a single T cell receptor beta chain sequence. Its antigen is undetermined. This CDR3 is built from 15 residues. CDR1 is SGHAT and CDR2 is FQNNGV in the germline V gene. After removal of 5 bases from V and 0 bases from J, the junction contained 4 bases not matched to a gene. The data stem from a study of cytomegalovirus exposure and HLA in healthy donors. Study-level points and caveats: With high specificity and sensitivity, the classifier reportedly diagnosed cytomegalovirus status. Beyond CMV serostatus, there was no information to go on about immune exposure. Being indistinguishable, some V segments were excluded, TRBV6-2 and TRBV6-3 among them. In a later analysis, compared with equally common non-associated chains, HLA-associated beta chains were more expanded.

It was with 60 Vbeta and 13 Jbeta primers that the PCR ran. This table comes from immunoSEQ multiplex PCR, and its TCRdb copy is limited to in-frame clones, with some not included. This table has some 130,000 clones, around 70% appearing once. The sequencing sample was made of PBMCs. The chain uses TRBV11-2 and TRBJ2-1, with 7 bases that match TRBD1. The clonotype originates from a male donor in good health and CMV-seronegative. The CDR3 spells CASSRQGNSYNEQFF. As DNA, the CDR3 is TGTGCCAGCAGCAGACAGGGAAACTCCTACAATGAGCAGTTCTTC.